These T cell receptor beta chains were read from a single sample in a study of T cells after yellow fever vaccination. TCRdb ran MiXCR on the 5' RACE reads and lists one entry per CDR3 protein. The table has over 300,000 distinct CDR3 sequences, over 4% seen once; the top ten hold about 22%. Here the sequenced sample was PBMCs, taken 5 days after the yellow fever booster vaccination. These receptors were collected from a man aged 18 to 35 who received the YFV17D yellow fever vaccine. CDR3s include the opening cysteine and the closing phenylalanine or tryptophan. D genes are given only for firm matches. Clone sizes are given selectively: once, few, many, or a class where the clone is expanded.

clone_size d_call j_call v_call cdr3_aa cdr3_nt
many . TRBJ1-2 TRBV20-1 CSARDPGGYGYTF TGCAGTGCTAGAGATCCGGGGGGTTATGGCTACACCTTC
many . TRBJ2-3 TRBV4-2 CASSQDLKRWDTQYF TGTGCCAGCAGCCAAGATTTGAAGCGCTGGGATACGCAGTATTTT
few TRBD2 TRBJ2-7 TRBV4-1 CASTLAGDSSYEQYF TGCGCCAGCACCTTGGCGGGGGATTCCTCCTACGAGCAGTACTTC
. . TRBJ2-3 TRBV6-2/TRBV6-3 CASSYSLLGGPDTQYF TGTGCCAGCAGTTACTCGTTGTTAGGGGGGCCAGATACGCAGTATTTT
many . TRBJ2-1 TRBV5-1 CASSLAGGWTYNEQFF TGCGCCAGCAGCTTGGCAGGGGGGTGGACCTACAATGAGCAGTTCTTC
few . TRBJ1-4 TRBV5-4 CASSSTGSSRAEKLFF TGTGCCAGCAGCTCAACCGGTTCCTCCCGGGCTGAAAAACTGTTTTTT
many TRBD2 TRBJ2-1 TRBV7-6 CASSSPTRGGPSSSYNEQFF TGTGCCAGCAGCTCTCCGACTCGCGGGGGGCCTTCGAGCTCCTACAATGAGCAGTTCTTC
many . TRBJ2-3 TRBV29-1 CSVIRQDNTDTQYF TGCAGCGTCATCCGGCAGGATAACACAGATACGCAGTATTTT
many . TRBJ2-7 TRBV9 CASSVRDGTYEQYF TGTGCCAGCAGCGTACGGGACGGGACCTACGAGCAGTACTTC
. . TRBJ1-4 TRBV20-1 CSAFARGNEKLFF TGCAGCGCCTTTGCCAGGGGAAATGAAAAACTGTTTTTT
. TRBD1 TRBJ1-4 TRBV6-5 CASSYGQGDEKLFF TGTGCCAGCAGTTACGGGCAGGGGGACGAAAAACTGTTTTTT
. . TRBJ1-4 TRBV5-1 CASSRTASNEKLFF TGCGCCAGCAGCCGGACAGCGAGTAATGAAAAACTGTTTTTT
. TRBD1 TRBJ2-3 TRBV18 CASSPPLGQGKTDTQYF TGTGCCAGCTCACCACCACTGGGACAGGGGAAAACAGATACGCAGTATTTT
many TRBD2 TRBJ2-1 TRBV6-2/TRBV6-3 CASSEAGGREFF TGTGCCAGCAGTGAAGCGGGGGGGCGTGAGTTCTTC
few TRBD2 TRBJ2-3 TRBV5-1 CASSPWTSGGADTQYF TGCGCCAGCAGCCCCTGGACTAGCGGGGGGGCAGATACGCAGTATTTT
few . TRBJ1-4 TRBV13 CASSVRNSYPNEKLFF TGTGCCAGCAGCGTCAGGAACAGCTACCCTAATGAAAAACTGTTTTTT
many . TRBJ2-4 TRBV29-1 CSAILTDGYIQYF TGCAGCGCCATCCTGACAGACGGGTACATTCAGTACTTC
. . TRBJ2-3 TRBV7-9 CASSRPNAGSRTDTQYF TGTGCCAGCAGCCGACCTAACGCGGGGTCACGCACAGATACGCAGTATTTT
few . TRBJ1-1 TRBV13 CASSFGTAGTEAFF TGTGCCAGCAGCTTCGGGACGGCGGGGACTGAAGCTTTCTTT
. . TRBJ1-5 TRBV20-1 CSASGENSNQPQHF TGCAGTGCTTCAGGGGAAAATAGCAATCAGCCCCAGCATTTT
. . TRBJ2-1 TRBV7-9 CASSTATGASRNEQFF TGTGCCAGCAGCACAGCAACCGGGGCCTCGAGAAATGAGCAGTTCTTC
many . TRBJ2-5 TRBV11-2 CASSEQVQETQYF TGTGCCAGCAGTGAACAGGTCCAAGAGACCCAGTACTTC
. TRBD2 TRBJ2-1 TRBV5-1 CASRTSGYNEQFF TGCGCCAGTCGGACTAGCGGGTACAATGAGCAGTTCTTC
. . TRBJ2-1 TRBV5-4 CASSHINNEQFF TGTGCCAGCAGTCATATTAACAATGAGCAGTTCTTC
few . TRBJ1-3 TRBV4-3 CASSQDLGTSGNTIYF TGCGCCAGCAGCCAAGATCTCGGGACGTCTGGAAACACCATATATTTT
many . TRBJ2-5 TRBV3-1 CASSQEPSSQETQYF TGTGCCAGCAGCCAAGAGCCCTCCTCCCAGGAGACCCAGTACTTC
few . TRBJ2-1 TRBV20-1 CSVPPWGHLNEQFF TGCAGTGTTCCCCCTTGGGGGCACCTCAATGAGCAGTTCTTC
. . TRBJ1-1 TRBV12-3/TRBV12-4 CASSFLGTNTEAFF TGTGCCAGCAGTTTCTTAGGGACGAACACTGAAGCTTTCTTT
many TRBD2 TRBJ2-1 TRBV5-1 CATRLAGDPYNEQFF TGCGCCACCCGACTAGCGGGGGATCCCTACAATGAGCAGTTCTTC
. TRBD1 TRBJ1-5 TRBV11-2 CASSLGQGALGQPQHF TGTGCCAGCAGCTTGGGACAGGGGGCACTGGGACAGCCCCAGCATTTT
. TRBD1 TRBJ1-2 TRBV6-1 CASSEQGQGIEGYTF TGTGCCAGCAGTGAACAAGGACAGGGGATTGAAGGCTACACCTTC
few . TRBJ1-5 TRBV4-1 CASSQEGGRGGNQPQHF TGCGCCAGCAGCCAAGAAGGGGGACGGGGTGGCAATCAGCCCCAGCATTTT
few TRBD1 TRBJ1-4 TRBV6-1 CASRGQLNEKLFF TGTGCCAGCAGGGGACAGCTTAATGAAAAACTGTTTTTT
many . TRBJ1-1 TRBV6-6 CASTDRSPEAFF TGTGCCAGCACCGACAGGAGCCCTGAAGCTTTCTTT
few . TRBJ2-3 TRBV30 CAWGGSTDTQYF TGTGCCTGGGGGGGTAGCACAGATACGCAGTATTTT
few . TRBJ2-7 TRBV10-3 CAISDGYEQYF TGTGCCATCAGTGACGGCTACGAGCAGTACTTC
few . TRBJ1-2 TRBV29-1 CSVGLSNYGYTF TGCAGCGTTGGGCTGAGTAACTATGGCTACACCTTC
. TRBD2 TRBJ2-1 TRBV13 CASSFLLAGNEQFF TGTGCCAGCAGCTTTCTTCTAGCGGGCAATGAGCAGTTCTTC
few TRBD1 TRBJ1-5 TRBV28 CASSPGTGSATGNQPQHF TGTGCCAGCAGCCCCGGGACAGGTAGCGCAACGGGCAATCAGCCCCAGCATTTT
. TRBD1 TRBJ2-1 TRBV10-3 CAISEQGKADEQFF TGTGCCATCAGTGAACAGGGGAAGGCAGATGAGCAGTTCTTC
few . TRBJ1-5 TRBV30 CAWGRGARNQPQHF TGTGCCTGGGGGAGAGGGGCTCGCAATCAGCCCCAGCATTTT
few . TRBJ1-3 TRBV6-5 CASIGRQSGNTIYF TGTGCCAGCATCGGTCGTCAGTCTGGAAACACCATATATTTT
few TRBD1 TRBJ2-6 TRBV4-1 CASSPGQGASSSGANVLTF TGCGCCAGCAGCCCCGGACAGGGGGCGTCGAGCTCTGGGGCCAACGTCCTGACTTTC
few . TRBJ1-2 TRBV7-9 CASSLLHGYTF TGTGCCAGCAGCCTCCTTCATGGCTACACCTTC
. . TRBJ2-3 TRBV12-3/TRBV12-4 CASSRETDTQYF TGTGCCAGCAGCCGGGAGACAGATACGCAGTATTTT
many TRBD2 TRBJ2-7 TRBV4-1 CASSLSQRGAYEQYF TGCGCCAGCAGCCTTAGCCAGCGGGGCGCCTACGAGCAGTACTTC